The sequence of this T cell receptor (beta chain) was determined in a study of OX40 agonist ivuxolimab in advanced cancers. Across the study: It was permissible to have had prior anti-PD-1, anti-PD-L1 or anti-CTLA-4 therapy, and around 43% had some. Overall study findings and caveats: On average, a greater number of expanded clones characterised CD8+ T cells relative to CD4+.

The assay was immunoSEQ multiplex PCR, and TCRdb's table has in-frame clones only and misses some. The data hold roughly 70,000 clones, with about 86% observed a single time. The germline V gene has CDR1 SEHNR and CDR2 FQNEAQ (reference sequence). CDR3 size: 12 residues. The V gene lost 3 bases and the J gene lost 7 bases, with 7 bases spanning the gap. This clone was seen only a few times. Antigen unknown. This TCR derives from an adult with an advanced solid tumor such as melanoma, head and neck, liver or kidney cancer. This rearrangement joins TRBV7-9 to TRBJ1-5; D is unresolved. The source material was CD4+ or CD8+ T cells sorted from blood, sampled in a trial of the OX40 agonist ivuxolimab. The CDR3 DNA is TGTGCCAGCAGCTTCCCAAGGCAGCCCCAGCATTTT. Encoded protein: CASSFPRQPQHF.